The 22 T cell receptor beta chains in this list originate from one sample, sequenced in a study of blood T cell repertoires in COVID-19. The protocol was immunoSEQ multiplex PCR, while the TCRdb copy is restricted to in-frame clones and leaves out a portion. The repertoire holds hundreds of thousands of clones, with approximately 83% as singletons. Sequenced input: PBMCs or T cells enriched from blood (not recorded which). Receptor source: a man younger than 45 who had recovered from COVID-19.

The chain is built from TRBV10-3 and TRBJ1-2; the D is unclear. Germline V gene sequence: CDR1 ENHRY, CDR2 SYGVKD. V was shortened by 0 bases and J by 0 bases, with 8 bases between the two germline ends. This CDR3 comprises 15 residues. The CDR3 nucleotides are TGTGCCATCAGTGAGTCCGGTCTTACTAACTATGGCTACACCTTC. It translates to CAISESGLTNYGYTF.

This rearrangement joins TRBV7-9 to TRBJ2-1; D possibly corresponds to TRBD1 (5 bases). Germline V gene data show CDR1 as SEHNR and CDR2 as FQNEAQ (reference sequence). There are 17 residues in the CDR3. V lost 4 bases, J lost 0 bases, and 16 bases lay in between. Here the CDR3 reads CASSSPGRGGSYNEQFF. For the CDR3, the DNA is TGTGCCAGCAGCTCCCCCGGTAGGGGCGGCTCCTACAATGAGCAGTTCTTC.

The rearrangement uses TRBV6-5 and TRBJ1-5; a possible D gene is TRBD1 (6 bases). CDR3 length: 15 residues. Per germline, CDR1 MNHEY and CDR2 SVGAGI. V lost 7 bases and J lost 4, with 17 bases in between. In nucleotides, the CDR3 is TGTGCCAGCATTCCCCTTGGGGGGGCGAATCAGCCCCAGCATTTT. Protein sequence: CASIPLGGANQPQHF.

V is TRBV9 and J is TRBJ1-6; a possible D gene is TRBD1 (6 bases). V lost 2 bases, J lost 5 bases, and 14 bases lay in between. This CDR3 comprises 16 residues. Germline CDR1 SGDLS, CDR2 YYNGEE. The CDR3 protein is CASSVGTGPDNSPLHF. CDR3 nucleotide sequence: TGTGCCAGCAGCGTGGGAACAGGGCCTGATAATTCACCCCTCCACTTT.

This clone was recorded only once. The chain joins TRBV7-2 to TRBJ2-7, with TRBD1 as a possible D gene (5 bases). The CDR3 is made up of 15 amino acids. Germline V CDR1 and CDR2: SGHTA, FQGNSA. V was pared by 5 bases and J by 3 bases, with 17 bases between. The CDR3 sequence is CASSLDLKGDYEQYF. CDR3 in DNA: TGTGCCAGCAGCCTCGACCTTAAAGGGGACTACGAGCAGTACTTC.

The V and J genes are TRBV5-4 and TRBJ1-2; 9 nucleotides align to TRBD1. V shed 5 bases, J shed 1 base, and the junction held 12 bases outside the gene matches. CDR1 and CDR2 from the germline V gene are SGHNT and YYREEE (reference sequence). This CDR3 contains 17 residues. Written as DNA, the CDR3 is TGTGCCAGCAGTCTACCGGGACAGGGAGGAGGTAACTATGGCTACACCTTC. It translates to CASSLPGQGGGNYGYTF.

The chain joins TRBV5-4 to TRBJ1-2; 8 nucleotides align to TRBD1. The CDR3 is 15 amino acids. After removal of 0 bases from V and 8 bases from J, the junction contained 9 bases not matched to a gene. Looked up from germline, CDR1 is SGHNT and CDR2 is YYREEE (reference sequence). CDR3 sequence (DNA): TGTGCCAGCAGCTTGGACAGGGGGACGTCGTACGGCTACACCTTC. Its protein is CASSLDRGTSYGYTF.

The chain combines TRBV9 with TRBJ2-1; 7 bases fit TRBD2. With 1 base clipped from V and 5 bases from J, the junction kept 6 bases outside the gene matches. The CDR3 consists of 15 residues. Per the germline V gene, CDR1 is SGDLS and CDR2 is YYNGEE. CDR3 DNA sequence: TGTGCCAGCAGCGTACGGGCTAGCGGAGACAATGAGCAGTTCTTC. Protein: CASSVRASGDNEQFF.

The chain carries TRBV7-2 and TRBJ2-7; 9 bases agree with TRBD1. J was trimmed by 1 base and V by 5 bases; bases with no gene match: 6. The CDR3 spans 15 residues. Per the germline V gene, CDR1 is SGHTA and CDR2 is FQGNSA. CDR3 sequence: CASSPDRGESYEQYF. The CDR3 DNA reads as TGTGCCAGCAGCCCGGACAGGGGAGAGTCCTACGAGCAGTACTTC.

V gene TRBV4-2 combines with J gene TRBJ2-5; 11 bases match TRBD2. The CDR3 sequence is 16 residues long. The germline gives CDR1 LGHNA, CDR2 YNFKEQ. V lost 0 bases to trimming and J lost 4 bases; unmatched junction nucleotides: 4. CDR3 DNA: TGTGCCAGCAGCCAAGAAATAGCGGGGGGGCCAGAGACCCAGTACTTC. It specifies CASSQEIAGGPETQYF.

V is TRBV4-2 and J is TRBJ1-4, with 7 bases fitting TRBD1. CDR3 length: 16 residues. Germline V CDR1 and CDR2: LGHNA, YNFKEQ. With 1 base clipped from V and 5 bases from J, the junction kept 7 bases outside the gene matches. This chain's CDR3 is CASSQGGNRGNEKLFF. DNA of the CDR3: TGTGCCAGCAGCCAAGGTGGAAACAGGGGAAATGAAAAACTGTTTTTT.

The J gene is TRBJ2-7, the V gene TRBV10-3, with 11 bases matching TRBD2. The CDR3 has 20 amino acids. Germline CDR1 ENHRY, CDR2 SYGVKD. The trim removed 6 bases at V and 1 base at J, leaving 20 bases unmatched. The CDR3 loop reads CAISRILAGGNTISSYEQYF. In DNA form, the CDR3 reads TGTGCCATCAGCCGAATCCTAGCGGGGGGCAACACAATTTCTTCCTACGAGCAGTACTTC.

This clone was recorded many times. The chain links TRBV6-5 to TRBJ1-4; D possibly corresponds to TRBD1 (5 bases). The CDR3 runs to 15 residues. V was trimmed by 5 bases and J by 5 bases, leaving 15 bases between them. CDR1 is MNHEY, CDR2 SVGAGI, per germline. CDR3 nucleotide sequence: TGTGCCAGCAGTCCCCGCGGGGGAGTGAATGAAAAACTGTTTTTT. Its protein product is CASSPRGGVNEKLFF.

The V call is TRBV6-4, the J call TRBJ1-1; 8 bases align to TRBD1. This CDR3 has 14 residues. J gave up 4 bases and V 2 bases, and 3 bases lay outside the gene matches. Germline CDR1 reads MRHNA; CDR2 reads SNTAGT. The CDR3 bases are TGTGCCAGCAGTGACACAGACAGGGGCACTGAAGCTTTCTTT. It is translated as CASSDTDRGTEAFF.

The chain links TRBV6-5 to TRBJ1-1; TRBD1 aligns across 7 bases. V trimming: 4 bases; J trimming: 0 bases; junction bases outside the gene matches: 5. This CDR3 region has 15 residues. The germline V gene has CDR1 MNHEY and CDR2 SVGAGI. In DNA form, the CDR3 reads TGTGCCAGCAGTTCCCCCGGGACAGTGAACACTGAAGCTTTCTTT. Protein sequence: CASSSPGTVNTEAFF.

The J gene is TRBJ1-4, the V gene TRBV7-9; 7 bases align to TRBD1. The length of the CDR3 is 16 residues. The J segment lost 0 bases and the V segment lost 4 bases, leaving 5 bases of the junction unmatched. Germline V gene sequence: CDR1 SEHNR, CDR2 FQNEAQ (reference sequence). CDR3 region: CASSSIGQATNEKLFF. The CDR3 coding sequence is TGTGCCAGCAGCTCGATTGGACAGGCAACTAATGAAAAACTGTTTTTT.

This clone has a handful of counts. The chain has TRBV4-1 and TRBJ2-2; D possibly corresponds to TRBD1 (6 bases). The ends were cut back, 4 bases at V and 8 bases at J, with 14 bases in the middle. The germline V gene has CDR1 MGHRA and CDR2 YSYEKL. This CDR3 region has 14 residues. CDR3 bases: TGCGCCAGCAGCCTAGAATCAGGGGCAGGGGAGCTGTTTTTT. This translates into CASSLESGAGELFF.

V is TRBV5-1 and J is TRBJ1-2, with D maybe TRBD1 (5 bases). V was cut by 2 bases and J by 5 bases, with 10 bases left in between. The CDR3 totals 13 residues. Germline CDR1 is SGHRS and CDR2 is YFSETQ. Here the CDR3 reads CASSFEGLYGYTF. The CDR3 region has the DNA TGCGCCAGCAGCTTCGAGGGACTTTATGGCTACACCTTC.

The J gene is TRBJ2-5, the V gene TRBV5-1, with a tentative D call TRBD1 (6 bases). Trimming cost V 4 bases and J 1 base, with 11 bases left between them. The CDR3 totals 14 residues. CDR1 and CDR2 (germline): SGHRS, YFSETQ. CDR3 DNA: TGCGCCAGCAGCGCAACGGACAGCCAAGAGACCCAGTACTTC. It encodes CASSATDSQETQYF.

This sequence joins TRBV7-8 and TRBJ1-2, with D possibly TRBD1 on 6 matching bases. This CDR3 comprises 13 residues. Trimming removed 5 bases at V and 3 bases at J, with 10 bases between. Germline-derived CDR1 and CDR2 are SGHVS and FQNEAQ. The CDR3 DNA reads as TGTGCCAGCAGCCGGGCAGGGGACTATGGCTACACCTTC. It specifies CASSRAGDYGYTF.

The V and J genes are TRBV10-3 and TRBJ2-7, with 14 bases lining up with TRBD2. Germline V lookup: CDR1 ENHRY, CDR2 SYGVKD. The CDR3 runs to 18 residues. The junction had 12 bases not matched to a gene; V was cut back by 8 bases and J by 0 bases. As DNA, the CDR3 is TGTGCCATCCGGGGAGGGGGACTAGCGGGGGAGAACTCCTACGAGCAGTACTTC. It is translated as CAIRGGGLAGENSYEQYF.

V and J are TRBV6-5 and TRBJ2-1; TRBD2 might be the D (5 bases). The CDR3 runs 14 residues. V lost 5 bases to trimming and J lost 4 bases, with 12 bases between them. CDR1 is MNHEY and CDR2 is SVGAGI in the germline V gene. DNA for the CDR3: TGTGCCAGCAGTCCCCTCGGGGTTTACAATGAGCAGTTCTTC. Translated: CASSPLGVYNEQFF.